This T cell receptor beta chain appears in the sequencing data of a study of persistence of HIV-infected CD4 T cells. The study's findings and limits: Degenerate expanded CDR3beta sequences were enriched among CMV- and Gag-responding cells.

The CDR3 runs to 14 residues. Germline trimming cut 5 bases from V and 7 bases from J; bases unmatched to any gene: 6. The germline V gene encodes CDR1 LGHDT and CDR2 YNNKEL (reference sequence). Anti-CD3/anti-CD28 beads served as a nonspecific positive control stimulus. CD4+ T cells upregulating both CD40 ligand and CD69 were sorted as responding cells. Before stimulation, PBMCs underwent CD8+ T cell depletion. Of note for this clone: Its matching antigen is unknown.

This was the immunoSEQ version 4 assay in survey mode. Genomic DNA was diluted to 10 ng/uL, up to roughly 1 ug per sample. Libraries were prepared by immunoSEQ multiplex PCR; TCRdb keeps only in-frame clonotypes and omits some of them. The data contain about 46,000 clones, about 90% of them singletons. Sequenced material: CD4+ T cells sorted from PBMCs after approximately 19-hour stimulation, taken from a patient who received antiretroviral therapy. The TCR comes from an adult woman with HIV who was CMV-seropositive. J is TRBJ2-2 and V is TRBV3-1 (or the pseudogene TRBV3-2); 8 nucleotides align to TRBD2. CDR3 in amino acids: CASSESGRVGELFF. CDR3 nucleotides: TGTGCCAGCAGCGAAAGCGGGAGAGTCGGGGAGCTGTTTTTT.